The source of this T cell receptor (beta chain) is a study of T cell responses to AZD1222 COVID-19 vaccine. Trimming took off 6 bases at V and 5 bases at J, with 13 bases between the two ends. The CDR3 consists of 12 residues. Germline V gives CDR1 SQVTM, CDR2 ANQGSEA. TCRdb's table, derived via immunoSEQ multiplex PCR, lists solely in-frame clones and lacks some. Of about 140,000 clones in the sample, about 90% were seen once. The sequence was obtained from an adult in good health. This rearrangement joins TRBV29-1 to TRBJ2-5; no reliable D call. The specimen comprised peripheral blood, sampled on day 0 of AZD1222 vaccination. As DNA, the CDR3 is TGCAGCGTCCTTAGGGTAGAGGAGACCCAGTACTTC. Protein: CSVLRVEETQYF.